Listed below are T cell receptor beta chains from one sample, sequenced in a study of OX40 agonist ivuxolimab in advanced cancers. Clones were read by immunoSEQ multiplex PCR, and TCRdb kept only the in-frame ones, dropping some. The repertoire has about 26,000 clones, more than 70% of them found once; the top ten carry 20% to 25%. The material was CD4+ or CD8+ T cells sorted from blood, obtained in a trial of the OX40 agonist ivuxolimab. These receptor sequences come from an adult with an advanced solid tumor such as melanoma, head and neck, liver or kidney cancer. Both conserved end residues are part of each CDR3. D genes are given only for firm matches. Expanded clones are given a class, and other clones once, few, many or no size at all.

clone size: .
J gene: TRBJ1-1
D gene: .
V gene: TRBV28
CDR3 protein: CASRFEGNTEAFF
CDR3 DNA: TGTGCCAGCAGGTTCGAAGGGAACACTGAAGCTTTCTTT

clone size: few
J gene: TRBJ2-3
D gene: TRBD2
V gene: TRBV9
CDR3 protein: CASSPNWDYTTDTQYF
CDR3 DNA: TGTGCCAGCAGCCCAAATTGGGACTATACAACAGATACGCAGTATTTT

clone size: .
J gene: TRBJ2-7
D gene: TRBD1
V gene: TRBV5-6
CDR3 protein: CASSPGQGRYEQYF
CDR3 DNA: TGTGCCAGCAGCCCGGGACAGGGTCGCTACGAGCAGTACTTC

clone size: .
J gene: TRBJ2-1
D gene: TRBD1
V gene: TRBV19
CDR3 protein: CATGGQGFYNEQFF
CDR3 DNA: TGTGCCACCGGGGGACAGGGGTTTTACAATGAGCAGTTCTTC

clone size: .
J gene: TRBJ1-1
D gene: .
V gene: TRBV6-5
CDR3 protein: CASSYSASTEAFF
CDR3 DNA: TGTGCCAGCAGTTACTCGGCCAGCACTGAAGCTTTCTTT

clone size: .
J gene: TRBJ2-2
D gene: .
V gene: TRBV7-2
CDR3 protein: CASSLRPGELFF
CDR3 DNA: TGTGCCAGCAGCCTCCGACCCGGGGAGCTGTTTTTT

clone size: .
J gene: TRBJ2-7
D gene: .
V gene: TRBV27
CDR3 protein: CASSLQPGLNPLEQYF
CDR3 DNA: TGTGCCAGCAGTTTACAACCGGGACTCAACCCGCTCGAGCAGTACTTC

clone size: medium-sized
J gene: TRBJ2-3
D gene: .
V gene: TRBV19
CDR3 protein: CASSIGGTDTQYF
CDR3 DNA: TGTGCCAGTAGTATCGGGGGAACAGATACGCAGTATTTT

clone size: few
J gene: TRBJ1-1
D gene: .
V gene: TRBV19
CDR3 protein: CASSSVSLGGTEAFF
CDR3 DNA: TGTGCCAGTAGCTCCGTCTCCCTAGGCGGCACTGAAGCTTTCTTT

clone size: .
J gene: TRBJ2-7
D gene: .
V gene: TRBV14
CDR3 protein: CASSWGSNYEQYF
CDR3 DNA: TGTGCCAGCAGCTGGGGCAGCAACTACGAGCAGTACTTC

clone size: .
J gene: TRBJ1-1
D gene: .
V gene: TRBV20-1
CDR3 protein: CSAGLNTEAFF
CDR3 DNA: TGCAGTGCTGGACTGAACACTGAAGCTTTCTTT

clone size: .
J gene: TRBJ1-5
D gene: .
V gene: TRBV15
CDR3 protein: CATSVGPMSNQPQHF
CDR3 DNA: TGTGCCACCAGCGTGGGACCTATGAGCAATCAGCCCCAGCATTTT

clone size: .
J gene: TRBJ2-3
D gene: .
V gene: TRBV27
CDR3 protein: CASSLLRGAGETDTQYF
CDR3 DNA: TGTGCCAGCAGTTTATTAAGGGGGGCGGGAGAAACAGATACGCAGTATTTT

clone size: once
J gene: TRBJ1-6
D gene: .
V gene: TRBV27
CDR3 protein: CATGMGYGSYNSPLHF
CDR3 DNA: TGTGCCACCGGCATGGGGTACGGGTCCTATAATTCACCCCTCCACTTT

clone size: few
J gene: TRBJ1-1
D gene: .
V gene: TRBV7-9
CDR3 protein: CASSLVGNTEAFF
CDR3 DNA: TGTGCCAGCAGCTTGGTGGGGAACACTGAAGCTTTCTTT

clone size: few
J gene: TRBJ2-5
D gene: .
V gene: TRBV5-6
CDR3 protein: CASSFRTEETQYF
CDR3 DNA: TGTGCCAGCAGCTTTCGGACAGAAGAGACCCAGTACTTC

clone size: .
J gene: TRBJ1-1
D gene: .
V gene: TRBV20-1
CDR3 protein: CSATYGTEAFF
CDR3 DNA: TGCAGTGCTACCTATGGCACTGAAGCTTTCTTT

clone size: .
J gene: TRBJ2-7
D gene: TRBD2
V gene: TRBV7-9
CDR3 protein: CASTLAGNSYEQYF
CDR3 DNA: TGTGCCAGCACCCTAGCGGGGAACTCCTACGAGCAGTACTTC